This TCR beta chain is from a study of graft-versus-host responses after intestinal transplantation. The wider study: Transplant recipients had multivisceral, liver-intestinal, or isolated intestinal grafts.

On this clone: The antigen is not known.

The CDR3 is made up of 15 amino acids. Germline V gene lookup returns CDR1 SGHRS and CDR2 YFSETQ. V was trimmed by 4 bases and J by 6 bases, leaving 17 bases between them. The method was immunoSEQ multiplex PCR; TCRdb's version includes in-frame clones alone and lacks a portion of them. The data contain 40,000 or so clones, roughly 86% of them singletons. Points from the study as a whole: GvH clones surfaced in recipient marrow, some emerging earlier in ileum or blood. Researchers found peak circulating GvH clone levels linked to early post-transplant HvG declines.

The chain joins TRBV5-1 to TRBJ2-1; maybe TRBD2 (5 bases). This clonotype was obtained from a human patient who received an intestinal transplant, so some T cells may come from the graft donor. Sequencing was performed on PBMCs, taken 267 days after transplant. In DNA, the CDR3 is TGCGCCAGCAGCAGTCAAGCTAGCTTGTTCAATGAGCAGTTCTTC. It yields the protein CASSSQASLFNEQFF.